Listed below are T cell receptor beta chains from one sample, sequenced in a study of CD8+ T cells in alopecia areata. The assay was immunoSEQ multiplex PCR, and TCRdb's table has in-frame clones only and misses some. This sample carries around 65,000 clones, approximately 46% of them seen once, and the ten largest clones take roughly 15%. Sequences were derived from CD8+ T cells sorted from blood, sampled at week 0. These receptors were collected from a human donor with alopecia areata. The CDR3 runs from the conserved cysteine through the conserved F or W. Each record gives: clone size, V gene, D gene, J gene, CDR3 DNA, CDR3 protein. D genes are given only for firm matches. Part of the rows lack a size; the others show once, few, many or a class for expanded clones.

NA	TRBV29-1	NA	TRBJ2-7	TGCAGCGTGGCCGGGACCACTATTTACGAGCAGTACTTC	CSVAGTTIYEQYF
NA	TRBV7-2	NA	TRBJ2-5	TGTGCCAGCAGCTTAGCGCCAGGCAGCCAAGAGACCCAGTACTTC	CASSLAPGSQETQYF
NA	TRBV7-2	TRBD2	TRBJ2-3	TGTGCCAGCAGCTCCCCCTTAGGCGGGAGGGCCACAGATACGCAGTATTTT	CASSSPLGGRATDTQYF
once	TRBV4-1	NA	TRBJ1-2	TGCGCCAGCAGCCAAGAAGTTCCCCTGGGAGGCTATGGCTACACCTTC	CASSQEVPLGGYGYTF
few	TRBV29-1	NA	TRBJ2-5	TGCAGCGTTGCTATGGGGGAAGAGACCCAGTACTTC	CSVAMGEETQYF
few	TRBV29-1	TRBD1	TRBJ1-1	TGCAGCATAACCGACAGGGTGGGCACTGAAGCTTTCTTT	CSITDRVGTEAFF
NA	TRBV19	TRBD1	TRBJ1-5	TGTGCCAGTAGTGACAGGGGACAGCCCCAGCATTTT	CASSDRGQPQHF
many	TRBV19	NA	TRBJ2-7	TGTGCCAGTAGTATCACCCGATACAGGGACGAGCAGTACTTC	CASSITRYRDEQYF
NA	TRBV27	NA	TRBJ2-1	TGTGCCAGCAGTTTGAGACCCGGGATAGCCTACAATGAGCAGTTCTTC	CASSLRPGIAYNEQFF
NA	TRBV9	NA	TRBJ1-5	TGTGCCAGCAGCGTAGGGGCGGGAAATCAGCCCCAGCATTTT	CASSVGAGNQPQHF
NA	TRBV30	NA	TRBJ2-1	TGTGCCTGGAGTGTACTGGGGAACAATGAGCAGTTCTTC	CAWSVLGNNEQFF
once	TRBV5-4	TRBD1	TRBJ2-7	TGTGCCAGCAGCGTGGGACAGGCGTACGAGCAGTACTTC	CASSVGQAYEQYF
few	TRBV29-1	NA	TRBJ1-2	TGCAGCGTCCCGGCGTCGGATGGCTACACCTTC	CSVPASDGYTF
NA	TRBV19	TRBD2	TRBJ2-5	TGTGCCAGTAGGCCAGCGGGAGCGTCGGAGACCCAGTACTTC	CASRPAGASETQYF
NA	TRBV27	NA	TRBJ1-5	TGTGCCAGCAGTTTCAATCAGCCCCAGCATTTT	CASSFNQPQHF
few	TRBV29-1	NA	TRBJ2-1	TGCAGCGTGGAGGGCTCCAATGAGCAGTTCTTC	CSVEGSNEQFF
NA	TRBV29-1	NA	TRBJ2-7	TGCAGCGTTGAAGAAGGGAGAGCCCTCGAGCAGTACTTC	CSVEEGRALEQYF
NA	TRBV5-1	TRBD1	TRBJ2-7	TGCGCCAGCGCGGCCCCGGGACAGAACTCCTACGAGCAGTACTTC	CASAAPGQNSYEQYF
few	TRBV28	NA	TRBJ2-7	TGTGCCAGCAGTTTAGCAACGGTTCCCTACGAGCAGTACTTC	CASSLATVPYEQYF
few	TRBV25-1	NA	TRBJ1-1	TGTGCCAGCAGTGTGAGTCTAGATGAAGCTTTCTTT	CASSVSLDEAFF
NA	TRBV27	TRBD2	TRBJ2-3	TGTGCCAGCAGACTCCAAGGGGACTACTCCACAGATACGCAGTATTTT	CASRLQGDYSTDTQYF
NA	TRBV2	NA	TRBJ2-5	TGTGCCAGCACCGTAGAGACCCAGTACTTC	CASTVETQYF
NA	TRBV15	NA	TRBJ1-1	TGTGCCACCAGCAGAGATAATGGACAGATTGAAGCTTTCTTT	CATSRDNGQIEAFF
NA	TRBV7-3	NA	TRBJ2-6	TGTGCCAGCAGCCTCACATTTGGGGCCAACGTCCTGACTTTC	CASSLTFGANVLTF
NA	TRBV11-2	TRBD1	TRBJ2-7	TGTGCCAGCAGCTTAGGGACAGGCGCCTACGAGCAGTACTTC	CASSLGTGAYEQYF
few	TRBV29-1	NA	TRBJ2-1	TGCAGCGTGATCAGGGAAGGTAACGGTGAGCAGTTCTTC	CSVIREGNGEQFF
NA	TRBV30	TRBD1	TRBJ2-3	TGTGCCTGGACCATGAGGTCGGGACAGGGAGCAGATACGCAGTATTTT	CAWTMRSGQGADTQYF
NA	TRBV25-1	NA	TRBJ2-2	TGTGCCAGCAGTCACGACACCGGGGAGCTGTTTTTT	CASSHDTGELFF
few	TRBV5-4	TRBD1	TRBJ2-5	TGTGCCAGCAGCCCGGGACAGGGAACGCAAGAGACCCAGTACTTC	CASSPGQGTQETQYF
NA	TRBV23-1	NA	TRBJ1-2	TGCGCCAGCAGTCACCCTCTGGACCCCTATGGCTACACCTTC	CASSHPLDPYGYTF
NA	TRBV9	TRBD2	TRBJ2-1	TGTGCCAGCAGCGTAGCGGGAGGACCCTCCTACAATGAGCAGTTCTTC	CASSVAGGPSYNEQFF
few	TRBV29-1	NA	TRBJ2-2	TGCAGCGTTGCCGTCCCCACCGGGGAGCTGTTTTTT	CSVAVPTGELFF